The 20 T cell receptor beta chains given below trace back to one sample, sequenced in a study of OX40 agonist ivuxolimab in advanced cancers. Here immunoSEQ multiplex PCR was the method, and the copy in TCRdb shows in-frame clones only, minus some. This table has some 62,000 clones, about 92% appearing once. The sample consisted of CD4+ or CD8+ T cells sorted from blood, taken in a trial of the OX40 agonist ivuxolimab. The receptors stem from an adult with an advanced solid tumor such as melanoma, head and neck, liver or kidney cancer.

V usage is TRBV6-1 and J usage is TRBJ1-3, with no clear D. V lost 4 bases and J 0 bases, leaving 7 bases between the germline ends. Germline V gene sequence: CDR1 MNHNS, CDR2 SASEGT. This CDR3 region has 14 residues. The CDR3 region has the DNA TGTGCCAGCAGTGTAGAGCTCTCTGGAAACACCATATATTTT. It codes for CASSVELSGNTIYF.

The table lists this clone with a few counts. The chain is built from TRBV6-5 and TRBJ1-3, with a tentative D call TRBD1 (5 bases). Trimming cost V 6 bases and J 0 bases, with 12 bases left between them. CDR3 length: 15 residues. Germline V lookup: CDR1 MNHEY, CDR2 SVGAGI. In DNA form, the CDR3 reads TGTGCCAGCAGACCCCCAACAGGCTCTGGAAACACCATATATTTT. Amino acid sequence: CASRPPTGSGNTIYF.

The rearrangement joins TRBV6-1 to TRBJ2-7; D gene unclear. Germline V gene lookup returns CDR1 MNHNS and CDR2 SASEGT. The ends were cut back, 8 bases at V and 4 bases at J, with 12 bases in the middle. The CDR3 has 12 amino acids. As DNA, the CDR3 is TGTGCCAGCGGAACAGATTTTTACGAGCAGTACTTC. It codes for CASGTDFYEQYF.

V gene TRBV9 combines with J gene TRBJ2-5; 7 bases match TRBD1. The CDR3 has 14 amino acids. V was pared by 3 bases and J by 2 bases, with 4 bases of the junction left unmatched. Per germline, CDR1 SGDLS and CDR2 YYNGEE. The CDR3 loop is CASSAGTDQETQYF. CDR3 DNA: TGTGCCAGCAGCGCAGGGACAGATCAAGAGACCCAGTACTTC.

As to this clone: The same CDR3 arises from other DNA sequences in this sample as well. The V call is TRBV6-6, the J call TRBJ1-2, with 9 bases lining up with TRBD1. This CDR3 is 15 amino acids long. CDR1 and CDR2 from the germline V gene are MNHNY and SVGAGI (reference sequence). Trimming took 6 bases from V and 0 from J; bases not matched to a gene: 5. As DNA, the CDR3 is TGTGCCAGCAGGGGGGGACAGGGAGCTAACTATGGCTACACCTTC. It yields the protein CASRGGQGANYGYTF.

The chain is built from TRBV7-3 and TRBJ2-7; 8 bases match TRBD1. CDR1 and CDR2 (germline): SGHTA, FQGTGA. J gave up 3 bases and V 4 bases, and 2 bases lay outside the gene matches. This CDR3 region has 13 residues. CDR3 DNA sequence: TGTGCCAGCAGCTCAGGGACAGGCTACGAGCAGTACTTC. It yields the protein CASSSGTGYEQYF.

The CDR3 is CASSYSMAGNTIYF. The DNA of the CDR3 is TGTGCCAGCAGTTATAGCATGGCGGGAAACACCATATATTTT. The rearrangement uses TRBV6-5 and TRBJ1-3; D gene unclear. The CDR3 is 14 amino acids. Germline CDR1 MNHEY, CDR2 SVGAGI. V was shortened by 3 bases and J by 4 bases, with 10 bases between the two germline ends.

This chain links TRBV10-3 with TRBJ1-2, with a possible D match to TRBD1 (5 bases). V lost 3 bases, J lost 6 bases, and 20 bases lay in between. There are 16 residues in the CDR3. From germline, CDR1 is ENHRY and CDR2 SYGVKD. CDR3 loop: CAISDTSGTVNNGYTF. CDR3 bases: TGTGCCATCAGTGATACTTCCGGGACGGTCAACAATGGCTACACCTTC.

V is TRBV30 and J is TRBJ1-4, with TRBD1 as a possible D gene (5 bases). This CDR3 is 14 amino acids long. Germline CDR1 reads GTSNPN; CDR2 reads SVGIG (reference sequence). V was shortened by 2 bases and J by 9 bases, with 16 bases between the two germline ends. CDR3 DNA sequence: TGTGCCTGGAGTCTTCGGCCGCCGGGACAAAAACTGTTTTTT. It encodes CAWSLRPPGQKLFF.

The chain couples TRBV5-6 to TRBJ1-2; 7 bases fit TRBD1. J lost 3 bases, V lost 4 bases, and 15 bases had no gene match. CDR1 SGHDT and CDR2 YYEEEE come from the germline V gene. The CDR3 extends over 17 amino acids. CDR3 DNA sequence: TGTGCCAGCAGCCAGACGCTCCCTCGACAGGGTGACTATGGCTACACCTTC. Translated: CASSQTLPRQGDYGYTF.

V and J are TRBV6-5 and TRBJ1-1, with unresolved D. CDR3 length: 16 residues. Trimming took off 0 bases at V and 8 bases at J, with 19 bases between the two ends. Germline CDR1 and CDR2: MNHEY and SVGAGI. The CDR3 DNA follows: TGTGCCAGCAGTTACTCGAAATTCTTCTCCCCCGAGGAAGCTTTCTTT. This codes for CASSYSKFFSPEEAFF.

The rearrangement links TRBV6-5 to TRBJ1-1; D ambiguous. V gave up 2 bases and J gave up 1 base, with 8 bases separating them. Per germline, CDR1 MNHEY and CDR2 SVGAGI. The CDR3 has 14 residues. The CDR3 loop is CASSYRRSNTEAFF. Written as DNA, the CDR3 is TGTGCCAGCAGTTACAGGCGGTCGAACACTGAAGCTTTCTTT.

The chain links TRBV5-5 to TRBJ1-2, with unresolved D. V dropped 3 bases and J dropped 4 bases, with 4 bases sitting between them. From germline, CDR1 is SGHKS and CDR2 YYEKEE (reference sequence). This CDR3 comprises 11 residues. The CDR3 sequence is CASSWTYGYTF. Here the CDR3 DNA reads TGTGCCAGCAGCTGGACCTATGGCTACACCTTC.

V is TRBV5-1 and J is TRBJ2-3; 8 bases match TRBD2. J lost 2 bases, V lost 4 bases, and 6 bases had no gene match. The CDR3 is made up of 15 amino acids. CDR1 and CDR2 (germline): SGHRS, YFSETQ. CDR3 loop: CASSEGLVLTDTQYF. CDR3 bases: TGCGCCAGCAGCGAGGGACTAGTGCTCACAGATACGCAGTATTTT.

This clone was picked up a small number of times. The DNA is omitted, as the CDR3 cannot be located on it reliably, and the CDR3 follows TCRdb's listing. This chain uses TRBV2 with TRBJ1-4. Germline V CDR1 and CDR2: SNHLY, FYNNEI. The CDR3 extends over 14 residues, inclusive of both ends. The CDR3 sequence is CASILGGSNEKLFF.

V and J are TRBV18 and TRBJ1-6, with D unresolved. The germline gives CDR1 KGHSH, CDR2 LQKENI. V was cut by 3 bases and J by 8 bases, with 14 bases left in between. This CDR3 comprises 15 residues. The DNA for the CDR3 is TGTGCCAGCTCACCTACCGTGACGTCTGATTCACCCCTCCACTTT. Translating gives CASSPTVTSDSPLHF.

The gene calls are TRBV18 and TRBJ1-4; maybe TRBD1 (5 bases). Germline V gene data show CDR1 as KGHSH and CDR2 as LQKENI. The CDR3 runs to 14 residues. V lost 4 bases and J lost 8, with 14 bases in between. The CDR3 region has the DNA TGTGCCAGCTCACAGCAGGGTTCAAGGGAAAAACTGTTTTTT. It yields the protein CASSQQGSREKLFF.

V usage is TRBV5-4 and J usage is TRBJ1-1; perhaps TRBD1 as D (5 bases). The ends were cut back, 3 bases at V and 8 bases at J, with 17 bases in the middle. The CDR3 is 14 amino acids. Germline V gives CDR1 SGHNT, CDR2 YYREEE (reference sequence). The CDR3 DNA reads TGTGCCAGCAGCTCCAAAACAGGCCTTGGGGAAGCTTTCTTT. It is translated as CASSSKTGLGEAFF.

The rearrangement links TRBV5-1 to TRBJ1-2; the D gene is possibly TRBD1 (6 bases). V dropped 2 bases and J dropped 0 bases, with 11 bases sitting between them. CDR3 length equals 15 residues. Germline CDR1 and CDR2: SGHRS and YFSETQ. The CDR3, as DNA: TGCGCCAGCAGCTTCCTGGGGACAACTAACTATGGCTACACCTTC. Protein sequence: CASSFLGTTNYGYTF.

The V gene is TRBV6-5, the J gene TRBJ2-7; the match to TRBD1 covers 7 bases. Germline values: CDR1 MNHEY, CDR2 SVGAGI. V lost 2 bases to trimming and J lost 3 bases; unmatched junction nucleotides: 1. There are 13 residues in the CDR3. The DNA of the CDR3 is TGTGCCAGCAGTTACCGGGACAGCTACGAGCAGTACTTC. Translating gives CASSYRDSYEQYF.